The 20 T cell receptor beta chains given below trace back to one sample, sequenced in a study of control samples from healthy donors and cancer patients. Sequencing was performed with immunoSEQ multiplex PCR; in TCRdb, only in-frame clones are kept and a portion is missing. The sample records some 140,000 clones, over 85% being singletons. The specimen sequenced was blood. These receptors came from a man aged 25 to 40 in good health.

The V and J genes are TRBV6-5 and TRBJ1-2; D possibly corresponds to TRBD1 (5 bases). The CDR3 runs to 15 residues. Trimming removed 0 bases from V and 2 bases from J, with 10 bases in between. Germline-derived CDR1 and CDR2 are MNHEY and SVGAGI. In DNA form, the CDR3 reads TGTGCCAGCAGTTACTCGAGGGGCGGGAACTATGGCTACACCTTC. Translating gives CASSYSRGGNYGYTF.

This chain joins TRBV6-6 and TRBJ2-7; possible D gene TRBD2, 6 bases. V lost 7 bases to trimming and J lost 4 bases, with 17 bases between them. The V gene's germline CDR1 is MNHNY and CDR2 SVGAGI (reference sequence). The CDR3 extends over 14 amino acids. CDR3: CASNTGTLDYEQYF. Written as DNA, the CDR3 is TGTGCCAGCAATACCGGGACTCTAGATTACGAGCAGTACTTC.

This rearrangement joins TRBV7-2 to TRBJ1-1; D is uncertain. The CDR3 spans 13 residues. Germline-derived CDR1 and CDR2 are SGHTA and FQGNSA. Trimming stripped 3 bases from V and 4 bases from J, with 9 bases between. CDR3 DNA: TGTGCCAGCAGCTTGCGGTGGGGCACTGAAGCTTTCTTT. This translates into CASSLRWGTEAFF.

J is TRBJ2-5 and V is TRBV5-4, with 8 bases identical to TRBD2. Germline-derived CDR1 and CDR2 are SGHNT and YYREEE (reference sequence). There are 16 residues in the CDR3. V was clipped by 3 bases and J by 0 bases; unmatched bases: 7. In DNA form, the CDR3 reads TGTGCCAGCAGCTCGGGACTAGGGGGGTACCAAGAGACCCAGTACTTC. Protein: CASSSGLGGYQETQYF.

Points on this clone: Other DNA variants within this sample encode the same CDR3. The genes are TRBV19 and TRBJ2-3; D may be TRBD1 (6 bases). This CDR3 region has 13 residues. Germline CDR1 LNHDA, CDR2 SQIVND (reference sequence). V lost 5 bases, J lost 1 base, and 7 bases lay in between. The CDR3 loop reads CASSEGGTDTQYF. In DNA, the CDR3 is TGTGCCAGTAGTGAGGGGGGCACAGATACGCAGTATTTT.

This clone has only one observation. Additional DNA sequences in this sample encode the identical CDR3. This chain joins TRBV9 and TRBJ2-7; 10 bases agree with TRBD2. V lost 3 bases and J lost 3; bases outside the gene matches: 9. Germline CDR1 and CDR2: SGDLS and YYNGEE. CDR3 size: 16 residues. DNA for the CDR3: TGTGCCAGCAGCGCCGGGCTAGCGGGAGTATTCTACGAGCAGTACTTC. As protein: CASSAGLAGVFYEQYF.

This clone was seen only once. The chain links TRBV19 to TRBJ1-5; no reliable D call. The CDR3 has 12 amino acids. V dropped 1 base and J dropped 7 bases, with 5 bases sitting between them. Germline V gene data show CDR1 as LNHDA and CDR2 as SQIVND (reference sequence). In DNA form, the CDR3 reads TGTGCCAGTAGTATAGGACAACAGCCCCAGCATTTT. It translates to CASSIGQQPQHF.

The V call is TRBV7-2, the J call TRBJ2-3; no clear D gene. V was cut by 1 base and J by 5 bases, with 7 bases left in between. The CDR3 is 13 amino acids. Germline loops: CDR1 SGHTA, CDR2 FQGNSA. The CDR3 reads CASSLDGGDTQYF. Here the CDR3 DNA reads TGTGCCAGCAGCTTAGACGGTGGAGATACGCAGTATTTT.

The V call is TRBV6-4, the J call TRBJ1-2; D gene unclear. Trimming left V 3 bases short and J 2 bases short, with 13 bases between. This CDR3 comprises 15 residues. Germline-derived CDR1 and CDR2 are MRHNA and SNTAGT. CDR3 DNA sequence: TGTGCCAGCAGTGAGTCGGCAGAACTAAACTATGGCTACACCTTC. Encoded protein: CASSESAELNYGYTF.

This clone was seen only a few times. The V gene is TRBV30, the J gene TRBJ1-6, with a weak D call TRBD1 (5 bases). This CDR3 comprises 15 residues. Trimming removed 1 base at V and 10 bases at J, with 17 bases between. Germline loops: CDR1 GTSNPN, CDR2 SVGIG (reference sequence). The chain's CDR3 is CAWSDSGTSSSPLHF. CDR3 sequence (DNA): TGTGCCTGGAGTGACTCCGGGACCTCTTCATCACCCCTCCACTTT.

The V gene is TRBV19, the J gene TRBJ2-2, with 12 bases that match TRBD2. The germline V gene encodes CDR1 LNHDA and CDR2 SQIVND (reference sequence). Germline trimming cut 8 bases from V and 5 bases from J; bases unmatched to any gene: 9. CDR3 length equals 16 residues. This CDR3 is CASQLLAGGNTGELFF. The CDR3 coding sequence is TGTGCCAGTCAGTTACTAGCGGGAGGTAATACCGGGGAGCTGTTTTTT.

The V call is TRBV7-9, the J call TRBJ2-1; 9 bases line up with TRBD2. CDR1 is SEHNR, CDR2 FQNEAQ, per germline (reference sequence). The CDR3 loop spans 16 amino acids. CDR3 in amino acids: CASEAAGGPIYNEQFF. CDR3 coding DNA: TGTGCTAGCGAGGCGGCGGGAGGGCCAATCTACAATGAGCAGTTCTTC.

This clone was observed a single time. The chain combines TRBV5-6 with TRBJ1-1, with 8 bases lining up with TRBD1. The CDR3 extends over 13 amino acids. The V segment lost 2 bases and the J segment 4 bases; nucleotides outside the gene matches: 1. Germline CDR1 reads SGHDT; CDR2 reads YYEEEE. CDR3 sequence: CASSFTGGTEAFF. CDR3 DNA: TGTGCCAGCAGCTTTACAGGGGGCACTGAAGCTTTCTTT.

This sequence joins TRBV6-5 and TRBJ2-7; no clear D. The CDR3 spans 14 residues. V lost 2 bases, J lost 4 bases, and 12 bases lay in between. Germline V gene data show CDR1 as MNHEY and CDR2 as SVGAGI. The CDR3 is CASSYKARKYEQYF. The CDR3 nucleotides are TGTGCCAGCAGTTACAAAGCGAGAAAATACGAGCAGTACTTC.

The V gene is TRBV5-1, the J gene TRBJ1-1; no definite D call. V dropped 3 bases and J dropped 6 bases, with 15 bases sitting between them. This CDR3 region has 14 residues. The V gene's germline CDR1 is SGHRS and CDR2 YFSETQ. The CDR3 DNA reads TGCGCCAGCAGCTCCAGACCCAATCGGGCTGAAGCTTTCTTT. Protein: CASSSRPNRAEAFF. The full variable domain, in which reference TRBV5-1 and TRBJ1-1 provide the parts outside the CDR3, is KAGVTQTPRYLIKTRGQQVTLSCSPISGHRSVSWYQQTPGQGLQFLFEYFSETQRNKGNFPGRFSGRQFSNSRSEMNVSTLELGDSALYLCASSSRPNRAEAFFGQGTRLTVV.

V gene TRBV18 combines with J gene TRBJ2-1; possibly TRBD1 for D (5 bases). Germline lookup yields CDR1 KGHSH and CDR2 LQKENI. Between the trimmed V and J ends, which lost 2 bases and 0 bases, there was a span of 8 bases. The length of the CDR3 is 15 residues. In DNA form, the CDR3 reads TGTGCCAGCTCACCATACAGGAGCTCCTACAATGAGCAGTTCTTC. This gives the protein CASSPYRSSYNEQFF.

The chain uses TRBV6-5 and TRBJ1-4, with D maybe TRBD1 (5 bases). V was pared by 5 bases and J by 5 bases, with 15 bases between. Germline values: CDR1 MNHEY, CDR2 SVGAGI. This CDR3 comprises 15 residues. The CDR3 region is CASSIPGGRNEKLFF. The CDR3 DNA follows: TGTGCCAGCAGTATCCCTGGGGGGAGGAATGAAAAACTGTTTTTT.

V usage is TRBV7-2 and J usage is TRBJ2-3; D may correspond to TRBD1 or TRBD2 (5 bases each). V shed 5 bases and J shed 1 base, with 16 bases lying between them. The CDR3 is 16 residues long. Germline values: CDR1 SGHTA, CDR2 FQGNSA. CDR3 sequence: CASSPRRRGRTDTQYF. The CDR3 DNA reads as TGTGCCAGCAGCCCCCGACGTCGGGGACGCACAGATACGCAGTATTTT. The complete variable domain, with remaining parts taken from reference TRBV7-2 and TRBJ2-3, reads GAGVSQSPSNKVTEKGKDVELRCDPISGHTALYWYRQSLGQGLEFLIYFQGNSAPDKSGLPSDRFSAERTGGSVSTLTIQRTQQEDSAVYLCASSPRRRGRTDTQYFGPGTRLTVL.

The V call is TRBV7-3, the J call TRBJ2-2; D not resolved. The CDR3 has 15 amino acids. From germline, CDR1 is SGHTA and CDR2 FQGTGA. V lost 2 bases, J lost 2 bases, and 9 bases lay in between. In DNA, the CDR3 is TGTGCCAGCAGCTTATCCGGTATTAACACCGGGGAGCTGTTTTTT. Protein product: CASSLSGINTGELFF. The whole variable domain, remainder taken from reference TRBV7-3 and TRBJ2-2, is GAGVSQTPSNKVTEKGKYVELRCDPISGHTALYWYRQSLGQGPEFLIYFQGTGAADDSGLPNDRFFAVRPEGSVSTLKIQRTERGDSAVYLCASSLSGINTGELFFGEGSRLTVL.

The chain employs TRBV19 and TRBJ2-1; a possible D gene is TRBD2 (5 bases). CDR1 is LNHDA and CDR2 is SQIVND in the germline V gene (reference sequence). This CDR3 spans 16 amino acids. Trimming shortened V by 5 bases and J by 0 bases, and 14 bases separated the two germline ends. Here the CDR3 reads CASSALALSSYNEQFF. The CDR3 DNA reads as TGTGCCAGTAGTGCCCTAGCCTTGAGCTCCTACAATGAGCAGTTCTTC.